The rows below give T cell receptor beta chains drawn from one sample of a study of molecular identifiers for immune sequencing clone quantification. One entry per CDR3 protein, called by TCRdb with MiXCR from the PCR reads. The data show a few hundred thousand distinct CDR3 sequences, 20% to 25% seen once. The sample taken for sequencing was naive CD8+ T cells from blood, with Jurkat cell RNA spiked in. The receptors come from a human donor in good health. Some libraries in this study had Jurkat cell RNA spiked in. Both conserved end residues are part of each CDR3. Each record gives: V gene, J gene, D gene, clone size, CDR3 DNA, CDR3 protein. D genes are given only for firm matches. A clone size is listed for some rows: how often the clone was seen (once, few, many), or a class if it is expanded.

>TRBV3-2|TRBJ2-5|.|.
TGTGCCAGCAGCCAACACAGTTTTGGGGGCGCAACCACCGAGACCCAGTACTTC
CASSQHSFGGATTETQYF
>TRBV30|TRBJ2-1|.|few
TGTGCCTGGAACAAGCAGTTCTTC
CAWNKQFF
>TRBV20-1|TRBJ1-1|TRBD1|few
TGCAGTGCTAGGACCGGGACAGGGTACACTGAAGCTTTCTTT
CSARTGTGYTEAFF
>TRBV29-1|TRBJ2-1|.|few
TGCAGCGTTGGTACAGTAGGCGAGCAGTTCTTC
CSVGTVGEQFF
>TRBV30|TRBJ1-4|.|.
TGTGCCTGGAGTGTCTCGCCGGGGGAAAAACTGTTTTTT
CAWSVSPGEKLFF
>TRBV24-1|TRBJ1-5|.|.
TGTGCAACCGGGGTCGGAAACAATCAGCCCCAGCATTTT
CATGVGNNQPQHF
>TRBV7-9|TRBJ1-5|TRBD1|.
TGTGCCAGCAGCCTTGGGACAGGGGGCTATTATCAGCCCCAGCATTTT
CASSLGTGGYYQPQHF
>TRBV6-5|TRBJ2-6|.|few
TGTGCCAGCAGTTACTTGGACAGCTCTGGGGCCAACGTCCTGACTTTC
CASSYLDSSGANVLTF
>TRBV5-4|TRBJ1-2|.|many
TGTGCCAGCAGCTGGGATCGGGACAAGAACTATGGCTACACCTTC
CASSWDRDKNYGYTF
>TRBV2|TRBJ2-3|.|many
TGTGCCAGCAGTGAAGCGGAAGGGGGAGGGGCAGATACGCAGTATTTT
CASSEAEGGGADTQYF
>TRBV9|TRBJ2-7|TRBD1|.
TGTGCCAGCAGCGCGGGACAGGATTTGGACGAGCAGTACTTC
CASSAGQDLDEQYF
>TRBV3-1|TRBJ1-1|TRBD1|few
TGTGCCAGCAGCCTGGGGGGACAGGGAGCGGCTTTCTTT
CASSLGGQGAAFF
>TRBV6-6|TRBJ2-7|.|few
TGTGCCAGTAGTTCGGACGGGCCTGGCTACGAGCAGTACTTC
CASSSDGPGYEQYF
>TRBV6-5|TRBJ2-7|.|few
TGTGCCAGCAGACCCCGGGGCACACTCTACGAGCAGTACTTC
CASRPRGTLYEQYF
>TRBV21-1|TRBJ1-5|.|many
TGTGCCAGCAGCAAAGACAGGGCTACAAGGAAGCCCCAGCATTTT
CASSKDRATRKPQHF
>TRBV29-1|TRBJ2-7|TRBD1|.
TGCAGCGTCGAGGGCGGTACAGGGGGGACCAACGAGCAGTACTTC
CSVEGGTGGTNEQYF
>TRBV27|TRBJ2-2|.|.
TGTGCCAGCACCCTAGGGGGAGTTCGAAACACCGGGGAGCTGTTTTTT
CASTLGGVRNTGELFF
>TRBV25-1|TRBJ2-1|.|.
TGTGCCAGCAGTGAATCGATAAGGGTTGAGAGCTTGTTCTTC
CASSESIRVESLFF